The 27 T cell receptor beta chains reported below all come from one sample, sequenced in a study of neurological immune-mediated disorders. MiXCR, run by TCRdb on the 5' RACE reads, gives a single entry per CDR3 protein. The table has tens of thousands of distinct CDR3 sequences, 12% to 15% seen once. The time point was: longitudinal time-point 1 (baseline). Sequenced input: PBMCs. These receptors originate from a female donor with HTLV-1-associated myelopathy (HAM/TSP).

This clonotype was detected only a few times. The chain uses TRBV4-1 and TRBJ2-2, with TRBD2 identical over 10 bases. The ends lost 0 bases at V and 2 bases at J; junction bases unmatched: 6. The CDR3 is 18 residues long. From germline, CDR1 is MGHRA and CDR2 YSYEKL. CDR3 coding DNA: TGCGCCAGCAGCCAAGAGTGGGCTAGCGGGGGAAACACCGGGGAGCTGTTTTTT. The encoded protein is CASSQEWASGGNTGELFF.

This clonotype was counted at least ten times. This chain connects TRBV7-8 to TRBJ2-1, with TRBD2 matching 9 bases. V lost 5 bases, J lost 4 bases, and 9 bases stayed unmatched. This CDR3 spans 16 amino acids. Per germline, CDR1 SGHVS and CDR2 FQNEAQ. The DNA for the CDR3 is TGTGCCAGCAGCCCGGTGACTAGCGGAAAATACAATGAGCAGTTCTTC. Its translation is CASSPVTSGKYNEQFF.

This clonotype was observed at least ten times. The chain links TRBV6-1 to TRBJ2-1, with 9 nucleotides matching TRBD1. V dropped 3 bases and J dropped 12; count of bases not matched to a gene: 6. The CDR3 covers 13 residues. The V gene's germline CDR1 is MNHNS and CDR2 SASEGT. The CDR3 is CASSDGQGRRQFF. DNA of the CDR3: TGTGCCAGCAGTGATGGACAGGGGAGACGGCAGTTCTTC.

This clonotype has at least ten counts. V usage is TRBV20-1 and J usage is TRBJ2-7; TRBD2 matches 9 bases. This CDR3 is built from 13 residues. Germline lookup yields CDR1 DFQATT and CDR2 SNEGSKA (reference sequence). J gave up 1 base and V 3 bases, and 1 base lay outside the gene matches. The CDR3 loop is CSASLAGSYEQYF. DNA for the CDR3: TGCAGTGCTAGTCTAGCGGGGTCCTACGAGCAGTACTTC.

V usage is TRBV7-2 and J usage is TRBJ2-4, with 7 bases identical to TRBD1. Trimming cost V 5 bases and J 1 base; bases outside gene matches: 2. The CDR3 runs 14 residues. The germline gives CDR1 SGHTA, CDR2 FQGNSA. CDR3 region: CASSPQGAKNIQYF. In DNA, the CDR3 is TGTGCCAGCAGCCCACAGGGGGCCAAAAACATTCAGTACTTC.

On this clonotype: A much larger clone sits a single nucleotide away, making a read error possible. The chain has TRBV18 and TRBJ2-7; 7 nucleotides match TRBD2. Germline CDR1 KGHSH, CDR2 LQKENI. Germline trimming cut 5 bases from V and 7 bases from J; bases unmatched to any gene: 11. The CDR3 is 14 amino acids. CDR3 loop: CASSRDYLMEEQYF. As DNA, the CDR3 is TGTGCCAGCTCAAGGGACTACCTTATGGAGGAGCAGTACTTC.

This clonotype came up many times. The chain's CDR3 is CASSLRGGLADTQYF. CDR3 nucleotides: TGCGCCAGCAGCTTGCGGGGGGGGCTTGCAGATACGCAGTATTTT. The chain carries TRBV5-1 and TRBJ2-3; TRBD2 agrees at 8 bases. The CDR3 runs 15 residues. CDR1 is SGHRS, CDR2 YFSETQ, per germline. After removal of 1 base from V and 4 bases from J, the junction contained 5 bases not matched to a gene.

This clonotype has at least ten counts. This chain uses TRBV4-1 with TRBJ2-3, with D tentatively TRBD1 or TRBD2 (5 bases each). The CDR3 has 17 residues. Trimming removed 0 bases from V and 5 bases from J, with 18 bases in between. CDR1 MGHRA and CDR2 YSYEKL come from the germline V gene. The CDR3 protein is CASSQENSGAGEDTQYF. Here the CDR3 DNA reads TGCGCCAGCAGCCAAGAGAATTCCGGGGCGGGTGAAGATACGCAGTATTTT.

This clonotype has at least ten counts. This chain joins TRBV15 and TRBJ2-7; 8 nucleotides match TRBD1. The V and J ends lost 1 base and 5 bases, in that order; junction bases with no gene match: 7. The germline CDR1 and CDR2 sequences are LNHNV and YYDKDF (reference sequence). This CDR3 contains 15 residues. The CDR3 region is CATSRVSTGGDEQYF. Written as DNA, the CDR3 is TGTGCCACCAGCAGAGTTTCTACAGGGGGTGACGAGCAGTACTTC.

This chain joins TRBV12-3 or TRBV12-4 and TRBJ2-7; D ambiguous. V lost 4 bases and J lost 4, with 17 bases in between. The CDR3 has 15 amino acids. The CDR3 here is CASSSSASKHYEQYF. Written as DNA, the CDR3 is TGTGCCAGCAGTTCCAGCGCCAGCAAACATTACGAGCAGTACTTC.

At least ten counts were recorded for this clonotype. The V and J genes are TRBV5-1 and TRBJ2-1; TRBD2 aligns across 7 bases. The CDR3 runs to 15 residues. From germline, CDR1 is SGHRS and CDR2 YFSETQ. The ends lost 2 bases at V and 9 bases at J; junction bases unmatched: 11. CDR3 DNA sequence: TGCGCCAGCAGCTTTGGCGGGGGAAACGTGGGTGAGCAGTTCTTC. It translates to CASSFGGGNVGEQFF.

This clonotype has ten or more counts. The chain employs TRBV5-6 and TRBJ1-6; D gene uncertain. The CDR3 runs 16 residues. Per germline, CDR1 SGHDT and CDR2 YYEEEE. V was trimmed by 4 bases and J by 0 bases, leaving 11 bases between them. The CDR3 sequence: CASSPTRSSYNSPLHF. DNA for the CDR3: TGTGCCAGCAGCCCGACGAGGAGCTCCTATAATTCACCCCTCCACTTT.

This clonotype was picked up many times. The J gene is TRBJ2-1, the V gene TRBV24-1; no clear D gene. CDR3 size: 15 residues. With 0 bases removed from V and 5 bases from J, the gap between germline ends came to 10 bases. The germline V gene encodes CDR1 KGHDR and CDR2 SFDVKD. The CDR3 reads CATSDLSGSHNEQFF. CDR3 DNA: TGTGCCACCAGTGATTTGTCGGGTTCTCACAATGAGCAGTTCTTC.

This clonotype was counted at least ten times. V and J are TRBV29-1 and TRBJ1-2, with a possible D match to TRBD1 (5 bases). Per germline, CDR1 SQVTM and CDR2 ANQGSEA. CDR3 size: 13 residues. V was clipped by 6 bases and J by 3 bases, with 14 bases between them. The CDR3 DNA reads TGCAGCGTGTCCGGACAACCTGACTATGGCTACACCTTC. This translates into CSVSGQPDYGYTF.

This clonotype was found many times. The chain employs TRBV7-3 and TRBJ2-1, with D possibly matching TRBD2 (6 bases). Germline V lookup: CDR1 SGHTA, CDR2 FQGTGA. V was pared by 1 base and J by 0 bases, with 7 bases between. CDR3 size: 15 residues. This chain's CDR3 is CASSLSSGSYNEQFF. CDR3 nucleotides: TGTGCCAGCAGCTTAAGTAGCGGCTCCTACAATGAGCAGTTCTTC.

At least ten counts were recorded for this clonotype. The chain joins TRBV9 to TRBJ2-1; 10 bases are shared with TRBD2. The CDR3 length is 15 residues. The germline gives CDR1 SGDLS, CDR2 YYNGEE. V shed 0 bases and J 8 bases; nucleotides not matched to a gene: 5. CDR3 nucleotide sequence: TGTGCCAGCAGCGTAGGGACTAGCGGTGGGTATGAGCAGTTCTTC. Translation gives CASSVGTSGGYEQFF.

By its share, this clonotype is medium-sized. The chain couples TRBV7-3 to TRBJ2-1, with D unresolved. The V end lost 1 base, the J end lost 7 bases, and 8 bases lay between the germline ends. CDR3 size: 13 residues. Looked up from germline, CDR1 is SGHTA and CDR2 is FQGTGA. The CDR3 region is CASSLIKQNEQFF. CDR3 nucleotides: TGTGCCAGCAGCTTAATCAAGCAGAATGAGCAGTTCTTC.

This clonotype was found many times. The chain has TRBV18 and TRBJ1-2; 7 bases align to TRBD1. The germline V gene encodes CDR1 KGHSH and CDR2 LQKENI. The length of the CDR3 is 15 residues. V was clipped by 5 bases and J by 4 bases; unmatched bases: 10. CDR3 protein: CASSNNYRGGYGYTF. The CDR3 coding sequence is TGTGCCAGCTCAAATAACTACAGGGGTGGCTATGGCTACACCTTC.

This clonotype was counted at least ten times. The chain combines TRBV5-1 with TRBJ2-5; weak D call: TRBD1 (5 bases). V shed 0 bases and J shed 4 bases, with 10 bases lying between them. The CDR3 has 14 residues. In germline, CDR1 is SGHRS, CDR2 YFSETQ. The chain's CDR3 is CASSLETGRETQYF. CDR3 nucleotides: TGCGCCAGCAGCTTGGAAACAGGAAGAGAGACCCAGTACTTC.

This clonotype was counted ten times or more. The chain links TRBV5-1 to TRBJ1-1, with TRBD1 identical over 7 bases. The CDR3 extends over 13 amino acids. Germline V CDR1 and CDR2: SGHRS, YFSETQ. With 0 bases clipped from V and 9 bases from J, the junction kept 5 bases outside the gene matches. Here the CDR3 reads CASSLGGQAQAFF. In DNA, the CDR3 is TGCGCCAGCAGCTTGGGAGGACAGGCTCAAGCTTTCTTT.

This clonotype showed up many times. The chain couples TRBV5-1 to TRBJ1-3; no clear D. This CDR3 comprises 15 residues. The germline V gene has CDR1 SGHRS and CDR2 YFSETQ. The V and J ends lost 5 bases and 0 bases respectively, with 12 bases between them. The CDR3 loop reads CASSPMGSSGNTIYF. The CDR3, as DNA: TGCGCCAGCAGTCCCATGGGCAGCTCTGGAAACACCATATATTTT.

CDR3 loop: CSARGSGRANQPQHF. In nucleotides, the CDR3 is TGCAGTGCTAGAGGAAGTGGAAGAGCCAATCAGCCCCAGCATTTT. The chain joins TRBV20-1 to TRBJ1-5; D is ambiguous. Trimming stripped 1 base from V and 3 bases from J, with 13 bases between. The CDR3 extends over 15 amino acids. Germline V gives CDR1 DFQATT, CDR2 SNEGSKA (reference sequence).

The V call is TRBV6-2 or TRBV6-3, the J call TRBJ2-5, with a possible D match to TRBD2 (6 bases). V lost 7 bases to trimming and J lost 2 bases, with 14 bases between them. The CDR3 loop spans 14 amino acids. Germline assignment: CDR1 MNHEY and CDR2 SVGEGT. As DNA, the CDR3 is TGTGCCAGCAATTCCAGGAGGGAACAAGAGACCCAGTACTTC. Encoded protein: CASNSRREQETQYF.

There are a few counts of this clonotype. The chain employs TRBV7-2 and TRBJ1-1, with 9 bases lining up with TRBD1. Germline V CDR1 and CDR2: SGHTA, FQGNSA. The J segment lost 0 bases and the V segment lost 3 bases, leaving 11 bases of the junction unmatched. This CDR3 region has 18 residues. CDR3 in DNA: TGTGCCAGCAGCTTGAGAGGGGGGACAGGGAACCTGAACACTGAAGCTTTCTTT. As protein: CASSLRGGTGNLNTEAFF.

Details on this clonotype: A much larger clone differs by one base, so this may be a read error. The chain employs TRBV5-1 and TRBJ2-7; D unresolved. The length of the CDR3 is 13 residues. Per the germline V gene, CDR1 is SGHRS and CDR2 is YFSETQ. Trimming removed 4 bases at V and 2 bases at J, with 10 bases between. CDR3 in amino acids: CASSPNNTYEQYF. CDR3 DNA sequence: TGCGCCAGCAGCCCGAACAACACCTACGAGCAGTACTTC. Full variable domain (outside the CDR3, taken from reference TRBV5-1 and TRBJ2-7): KAGVTQTPRYLIKTRGQQVTLSCSPISGHRSVSWYQQTPGQGLQFLFEYFSETQRNKGNFPGRFSGRQFSNSRSEMNVSTLELGDSALYLCASSPNNTYEQYFGPGTRLTVT.

This clonotype was seen a few times. The genes are TRBV30 and TRBJ1-5; D might be TRBD1 (5 bases). The V end lost 6 bases, the J end lost 2 bases, and 8 bases lay between the germline ends. Per germline, CDR1 GTSNPN and CDR2 SVGIG (reference sequence). The length of the CDR3 is 12 residues. The CDR3 here is CACSGGNQPQHF. As DNA, the CDR3 is TGTGCCTGTTCGGGGGGCAATCAGCCCCAGCATTTT.

This clonotype was observed many times. This chain links TRBV10-2 with TRBJ2-3; TRBD2 matches at 8 bases. Germline CDR1 WSHSY, CDR2 SAAADI. After removal of 4 bases from V and 1 base from J, the junction contained 4 bases not matched to a gene. The CDR3 consists of 15 residues. CDR3 region: CASSVVGGGTDTQYF. In DNA form, the CDR3 reads TGCGCCAGCAGTGTTGTCGGGGGGGGCACAGATACGCAGTATTTT.